Only a few counts were recorded for the clone carrying this T cell receptor (beta chain). Its matching antigen is unknown. This sample is part of a study of beta chain features in type 1 diabetes. Whole-study context: No patient-donor differences in age, gender, total cells or subset yield. Study-wide results and caveats: Across patients, naive, central memory and Treg TCRB repertoires exhibited apparently greater similarity than was observed across healthy donors. Fewer junction insertions and more nucleotide deletions appeared in type 1 diabetes patients.

The authors reverse transcribed all of the isolated RNA, so sequencing captured expressed TCRB transcripts. Some clones are missing from TCRdb's copy, which holds only in-frame ones; the method was immunoSEQ multiplex PCR. Of hundreds of thousands of clones in the sample, 7.5% to 9% were seen once. CDR1 is SNHLY, CDR2 FYNNEI, per germline. V dropped 4 bases and J dropped 6 bases, with 15 bases sitting between them. The CDR3 is 14 residues long. This TCR derives from a woman under 30 in good health. This chain connects TRBV2 to TRBJ1-1; maybe TRBD1 (5 bases). The specimen was central memory CD4+ T cells from blood. CDR3 sequence (DNA): TGTGCCAGCAGTGGCCGGGACCTGGTCGCTGAAGCTTTCTTT. Its protein is CASSGRDLVAEAFF.